This T cell receptor (beta chain) is from a study of cytomegalovirus exposure and HLA in healthy donors. The study's findings and limits: In a later analysis, the majority of CMV-associated beta chains seemingly showed HLA restriction.

Notes on this clone: Its matching antigen is unknown.

Germline V gene lookup returns CDR1 SGHAT and CDR2 FQDESV (reference sequence). Trimming stripped 5 bases from V and 6 bases from J, with 10 bases between. This CDR3 has 12 amino acids. The primer mix had 60 Vbeta and 13 Jbeta primers. The method was immunoSEQ multiplex PCR; TCRdb's version includes in-frame clones alone and lacks a portion of them. The listing records roughly 55,000 clones. Sequencing was done on a sample of PBMCs. The J gene is TRBJ1-1, the V gene TRBV11-1; D remains ambiguous. The clonotype was recovered from a man between 50 and 59 years old in good health and CMV-seropositive. The CDR3 loop is CASSLGRAEAFF. The CDR3 coding sequence is TGTGCCAGCAGCCTCGGGAGGGCTGAAGCTTTCTTT.